This T cell receptor (beta chain) derives from a study of OX40 agonist ivuxolimab in advanced cancers. For context, the study as a whole: Ivuxolimab was a fully human IgG2 agonistic monoclonal antibody targeting the costimulatory receptor OX40 (CD134). Intravenous ivuxolimab was administered to patients every 2 weeks at six dose levels: 0.01, 0.1, 0.3, 1.5, 3 and 10 mg/kg. Among the approximately 50 dose-escalation patients, around 20 had hepatocellular carcinoma, 15 or so melanoma, 9 renal cell carcinoma and 9 head and neck cancer. The dose-escalation cohort was 82.7% male with a mean age of about 60 years, ranging from 23 to 79. Prior anti-PD-1, anti-PD-L1 or anti-CTLA-4 therapy was permitted, and checkpoint inhibitors had been received by roughly two fifths of dose-escalation patients. Three dose-escalation patients achieved partial responses, one with hepatocellular carcinoma and two with cutaneous melanoma. Peripheral TCRbeta sequencing was intended to test whether TCR sequence diversity was altered and clonal T-cell expansion was caused by ivuxolimab. The paper reports the monotherapy dose-escalation portion (N of about 51 patients) of the phase I ivuxolimab trial. Study-level results and caveats: The antigen specificity of the clonally expanded peripheral T cells was not determined. Low levels of normalized T-cell clonal expansion were also seen in some nonresponding patients. Clonal expansion of both CD4+ and CD8+ blood T cells was observed from baseline to week 6 at doses 0.1 to 3.0 mg/kg. Partial responders in the 0.1-3.0 mg/kg groups had among the lowest normalized peripheral clonal expansion, especially among CD8+ T cells. On average, CD8+ T cells showed more expanded clones than CD4+ T cells after ivuxolimab.

Points on this clone: There is no known antigen for this receptor. No per-base quality is available; no much larger clone lies one base away.

The germline V gene yields SGHTS for CDR1 and YDEGEE for CDR2. V is clipped by 3 bases and J by 1 base, and the sequence between their germline boundaries is 11 bases long. From cysteine to phenylalanine, the CDR3 is 15 amino acids long. Only the CDR3 part of the read is kept: 45 bases, read in frame from the first base. To sequence the TCRbeta CDR3 region, genomic DNA was isolated from the sorted cells. The immunoSEQ Assay was used to sequence the TCRbeta CDR3 regions. Not all clones reach the TCRdb copy of this immuneACCESS table, which keeps in-frame sequences only. Checked studies attribute under half of the gap to unresolved V genes and leave the rest unexplained. The sample contains around 51,000 clones, around 82% of them found a single time. Around 2% of the sample is in the top ten clones. The trial excluded patients who had a history of autoimmune disease or were on systemic immunosuppression. Peripheral blood for TCR sequencing was collected from all dose cohorts at baseline, on cycle 4 day 1, and on cycle 7 day 1. Samples were obtained from an open-label, multicenter, first-in-human phase I dose-escalation trial of ivuxolimab. The trial enrolled adults with locally advanced or metastatic head and neck squamous cell, hepatocellular, melanoma or renal cell carcinoma. Before TCR sequencing, CD4+ T cells and CD8+ T cells were sorted from peripheral blood as separate populations.

The chain is made from TRBV5-8 and TRBJ2-1; the D segment could be TRBD1, given 6 matching bases. Sequencing used CD4+ or CD8+ T cells sorted from blood, obtained in a trial of the OX40 agonist ivuxolimab. This TCR derives from an adult with an advanced solid tumor such as melanoma, head and neck, liver or kidney cancer. Here is the DNA: TGTGCCAGCAGCTCACAGGGTACGTCCTACAATGAGCAGTTCTTC. Protein translation: CASSSQGTSYNEQFF.